Below are 17 T cell receptor beta chains sequenced from a single sample in a study of T-cell memory formation after mild COVID-19. TCRdb used MiXCR to reprocess the 5' RACE reads, holding one entry per CDR3 protein. The data contain under 400,000 distinct CDR3 sequences, 25% to 30% of them seen just once; the ten biggest clones take up roughly 14%. The sample taken for sequencing was PBMCs or a T cell subset sorted from them (not recorded which). The receptors derive from an adult woman who had mild COVID-19 (a few samples of this study predate the infection). Cell type and time point are not known.

The chain joins TRBV9 to TRBJ1-3; D is unresolved. Germline lookup yields CDR1 SGDLS and CDR2 YYNGEE. V lost 0 bases and J lost 0, with 7 bases in between. The CDR3 is made up of 15 amino acids. DNA for the CDR3: TGTGCCAGCAGCGTAGGACGGTTCTCTGGAAACACCATATATTTT. It encodes CASSVGRFSGNTIYF.

This clonotype turned up a few times. The chain joins TRBV4-2 to TRBJ1-5; D might be TRBD1 (5 bases). The CDR3 covers 15 residues. Trimming stripped 3 bases from V and 4 bases from J, with 13 bases between. The germline CDR1 and CDR2 sequences are LGHNA and YNFKEQ. This chain's CDR3 is CASSHGGLGNQPQHF. The CDR3 DNA is TGTGCCAGCAGCCATGGGGGGTTAGGAAATCAGCCCCAGCATTTT.

The sample holds many counts of this clonotype. V gene TRBV4-1 combines with J gene TRBJ2-1; 10 bases map to TRBD1. Germline V gives CDR1 MGHRA, CDR2 YSYEKL. The CDR3 sequence is 15 residues long. The V and J ends lost 5 bases and 5 bases, in that order; junction bases with no gene match: 6. CDR3 DNA: TGCGCCAGCAGCTCGCCCGGGACAGGGGACAATGAGCAGTTCTTC. Translated, it gives CASSSPGTGDNEQFF.

This clonotype was observed a few times. J is TRBJ2-2 and V is TRBV7-6, with D unresolved. Germline lookup yields CDR1 SGHVS and CDR2 FNYEAQ. Deletions cut 4 bases from V and 6 bases from J, with 12 bases between. The CDR3 runs to 14 residues. CDR3 amino acids: CASSSHTLAGELFF. The CDR3 coding sequence is TGTGCCAGCAGCTCCCATACCCTCGCCGGGGAGCTGTTTTTT.

This clonotype was counted only a few times. This chain connects TRBV6-1 to TRBJ2-7, with TRBD2 matching 8 bases. Germline CDR1 and CDR2: MNHNS and SASEGT. The CDR3 totals 14 residues. V lost 3 bases and J lost 3; bases outside the gene matches: 4. CDR3 residues: CASSDFAGGYEQYF. In DNA form, the CDR3 reads TGTGCCAGCAGTGACTTCGCGGGGGGCTACGAGCAGTACTTC.

The chain recombines TRBV7-9 with TRBJ2-2; 9 nucleotides align to TRBD2. Germline V lookup: CDR1 SEHNR, CDR2 FQNEAQ (reference sequence). This CDR3 contains 17 residues. V lost 5 bases, J lost 8 bases, and 15 bases stayed unmatched. CDR3 amino acids: CASSARLAAASRGELFF. CDR3 in DNA: TGTGCCAGCAGCGCGAGACTAGCGGCCGCCTCCCGGGGGGAGCTGTTTTTT.

This clonotype came up many times. The V call is TRBV7-6, the J call TRBJ2-1; D unclear. CDR1 is SGHVS, CDR2 FNYEAQ, per germline. The CDR3 contains 13 residues. Trimming removed 1 base from V and 9 bases from J, with 10 bases in between. As DNA, the CDR3 is TGTGCCAGCAGCTTAGGGGAAGTCAGTGAGCAGTTCTTC. It is translated as CASSLGEVSEQFF.

There are a few counts of this clonotype. V is TRBV27 and J is TRBJ1-1; a weak D match, TRBD1 (6 bases). The V and J ends lost 2 bases and 3 bases respectively, with 10 bases between them. CDR3 length: 14 residues. Germline assignment: CDR1 MNHEY and CDR2 SMNVEV (reference sequence). The CDR3 loop reads CASSLTGWYTEAFF. The CDR3 DNA reads TGTGCCAGCAGTTTAACAGGGTGGTACACTGAAGCTTTCTTT.

The chain carries TRBV9 and TRBJ1-1, with 7 bases lining up with TRBD1. The CDR3 is 14 amino acids. The V gene end was trimmed by 5 bases and the J gene end by 4 bases; junction bases not matched to a gene: 8. CDR1 SGDLS and CDR2 YYNGEE come from the germline V gene. The CDR3 bases are TGTGCCAGCAGTTCACAGGGGTCGGCCACTGAAGCTTTCTTT. It translates to CASSSQGSATEAFF.

The chain recombines TRBV11-2 with TRBJ2-5; D could derive from TRBD1 or TRBD2 (5 bases each). Trimming removed 3 bases from V and 0 bases from J, with 11 bases in between. CDR3 length equals 15 residues. Looked up from germline, CDR1 is SGHAT and CDR2 is FQNNGV. In nucleotides, the CDR3 is TGTGCCAGCAGCTTTAGGGGAGTCTACCAAGAGACCCAGTACTTC. This gives the protein CASSFRGVYQETQYF. Drawing the rest from reference TRBV11-2 and TRBJ2-5, the complete variable domain is EAGVAQSPRYKIIEKRQSVAFWCNPISGHATLYWYQQILGQGPKLLIQFQNNGVVDDSQLPKDRFSAERLKGVDSTLKIQPAKLEDSAVYLCASSFRGVYQETQYFGPGTRLLVL.

V is TRBV18 and J is TRBJ1-2, with D possibly TRBD1 on 6 matching bases. Germline-derived CDR1 and CDR2 are KGHSH and LQKENI. This CDR3 comprises 17 residues. V gave up 3 bases and J gave up 3 bases, with 20 bases separating them. CDR3 coding DNA: TGTGCCAGCTCACCTCCCAAGGGGGAGGTATCGGACTATGGCTACACCTTC. Its translation is CASSPPKGEVSDYGYTF.

The rearrangement links TRBV6-1 to TRBJ2-3, with D unresolved. This CDR3 is built from 13 residues. Trimming shortened V by 5 bases and J by 3 bases, and 9 bases separated the two germline ends. CDR1 is MNHNS and CDR2 is SASEGT in the germline V gene. CDR3 DNA sequence: TGTGCCAGCAGTAATCTGGGGACAGATACGCAGTATTTT. Its translation is CASSNLGTDTQYF.

The chain joins TRBV2 to TRBJ2-1; 9 bases are shared with TRBD1. In germline, CDR1 is SNHLY, CDR2 FYNNEI. Trimming at V came to 5 bases and at J to 0 bases, leaving 2 bases not matched to a gene. The CDR3 covers 15 residues. The chain's CDR3 is CASSWGQGSYNEQFF. The CDR3 DNA reads as TGTGCCAGCAGTTGGGGACAGGGCTCCTACAATGAGCAGTTCTTC.

This clonotype turned up a few times. The rearrangement joins TRBV24-1 to TRBJ2-3; the D is unclear. CDR3 size: 16 residues. Germline CDR1 is KGHDR and CDR2 is SFDVKD. V was clipped by 1 base and J by 2 bases, with 12 bases between them. The CDR3 region has the DNA TGTGCCACCAGTGATTTAAATCTGCGGTCCACAGATACGCAGTATTTT. It encodes CATSDLNLRSTDTQYF.

The J gene is TRBJ2-3, the V gene TRBV5-6, with D possibly matching TRBD1 (5 bases). The CDR3 is 14 amino acids. The ends were cut back, 6 bases at V and 4 bases at J, with 15 bases in the middle. CDR1 and CDR2 (germline): SGHDT, YYEEEE. The CDR3 protein is CASTVLQESDTQYF. CDR3 nucleotides: TGTGCCAGCACCGTGTTACAGGAGTCAGATACGCAGTATTTT.

The chain joins TRBV18 to TRBJ1-4; D ambiguous. This CDR3 is built from 16 residues. The V gene's germline CDR1 is KGHSH and CDR2 LQKENI. Trimming removed 3 bases from V and 4 bases from J, with 15 bases in between. The CDR3 bases are TGTGCCAGCTCACCGCCTGGTCCTTCGTTTAATGAAAAACTGTTTTTT. This sequence encodes CASSPPGPSFNEKLFF.

This clonotype has only a few counts. The chain links TRBV12-3 or TRBV12-4 to TRBJ1-2; D ambiguous. The CDR3 spans 14 residues. The V and J ends lost 0 bases and 4 bases respectively, with 9 bases between them. The chain's CDR3 is CASSLASVFYGYTF. The CDR3 DNA follows: TGTGCCAGCAGTTTAGCATCCGTATTCTATGGCTACACCTTC.